A single sample is the source of the 19 T cell receptor beta chains below, sequenced in a study of glioma-infiltrating T cells. Amplification of TCR alpha and beta CDR3 regions from RNA used iRepertoire nested multiplex PCR. One entry per CDR3 protein, called by TCRdb with MiXCR from the multiplex PCR reads. The sample has 300,000 to 400,000 distinct CDR3 sequences; 41% are singletons. Sequencing was carried out using glioma tissue, nonneoplastic brain tissue, or PBMCs (not recorded which). These receptors originate from a human donor with low-grade glioma or glioblastoma, undergoing nonglioma brain surgery, or in good health (not recorded which).

CDR3 in DNA: TGTGCCATCAGTGAGTCAGGGTCTAGCACTGAAGCTTTCTTT. It is translated as CAISESGSSTEAFF. The chain links TRBV10-3 to TRBJ1-1; D not certain. V lost 0 bases, J lost 4 bases, and 9 bases lay in between. In germline, CDR1 is ENHRY, CDR2 SYGVKD. This CDR3 has 14 residues.

Comments on this clonotype: A read error may explain this, as a much larger clone is one base away. This chain joins TRBV6-1 and TRBJ2-7; D might be TRBD1 (6 bases). From germline, CDR1 is MNHNS and CDR2 SASEGT. V lost 3 bases to trimming and J lost 4 bases, with 13 bases between them. This CDR3 is built from 14 residues. The CDR3 loop is CASSDRGGIYEQYF. The CDR3 coding sequence is TGTGCCAGCAGTGATCGAGGGGGTATTTACGAGCAGTACTTC.

J is TRBJ1-6 and V is TRBV12-3 or TRBV12-4; 7 nucleotides match TRBD1. V lost 5 bases and J lost 2; bases outside the gene matches: 18. The CDR3 runs 20 residues. The CDR3 here is CASSAPGQPIRTPYNSPLHF. In nucleotides, the CDR3 is TGTGCCAGCAGTGCCCCGGGACAGCCCATACGAACCCCCTATAATTCACCCCTCCACTTT.

The J gene is TRBJ2-7, the V gene TRBV5-5; D unresolved. Germline values: CDR1 SGHKS, CDR2 YYEKEE (reference sequence). V lost 4 bases to trimming and J lost 4 bases, with 18 bases between them. CDR3 length equals 15 residues. The CDR3 coding sequence is TGTGCCAGCAGCCCGTCATCCCAGGCACGGTACGAGCAGTACTTC. It translates to CASSPSSQARYEQYF. The complete variable domain, with remaining parts taken from reference TRBV5-5 and TRBJ2-7, reads DAGVTQSPTHLIKTRGQQVTLRCSPISGHKSVSWYQQVLGQGPQFIFQYYEKEERGRGNFPDRFSARQFPNYSSELNVNALLLGDSALYLCASSPSSQARYEQYFGPGTRLTVT.

This clonotype was seen at least ten times. J is TRBJ2-7 and V is TRBV6-1; 11 positions agree with TRBD2. The ends lost 3 bases at V and 4 bases at J; junction bases unmatched: 8. CDR3 length equals 16 residues. Germline V CDR1 and CDR2: MNHNS, SASEGT. The chain's CDR3 is CASSEWTSGSSYEQYF. The CDR3 DNA sequence: TGTGCCAGCAGTGAGTGGACTAGCGGGTCCTCGTACGAGCAGTACTTC.

Only a few counts were recorded for this clonotype. The chain couples TRBV6-2 or TRBV6-3 to TRBJ2-7; 7 positions match TRBD2. Germline V gene data show CDR1 as MNHEY and CDR2 as SVGEGT. This CDR3 contains 13 residues. After removal of 6 bases from V and 5 bases from J, the junction contained 7 bases not matched to a gene. This chain's CDR3 is CASRGGRIHEQYF. CDR3 DNA sequence: TGTGCCAGCAGGGGCGGGAGAATCCACGAGCAGTACTTC.

This clonotype was seen a few times. This chain uses TRBV14 with TRBJ2-1, with TRBD2 matching 7 bases. The junction had 7 bases not matched to a gene; V was cut back by 0 bases and J by 5 bases. Germline assignment: CDR1 SGHDN and CDR2 FVKESK. This CDR3 region has 16 residues. The CDR3 region has the DNA TGTGCCAGCAGCCAAGAATGGGGAGGGGTTCACAATGAGCAGTTCTTC. Protein product: CASSQEWGGVHNEQFF.

This clonotype was detected only a few times. This chain connects TRBV28 to TRBJ1-1; maybe TRBD1 (5 bases). V lost 1 base, J lost 1 base, and 16 bases lay in between. The CDR3 has 17 residues. CDR1 and CDR2 from the germline V gene are MDHEN and SYDVKM. The CDR3 bases are TGTGCCAGCAGTTTATCCACCCCCGGGGGTAAGAACACTGAAGCTTTCTTT. Translation: CASSLSTPGGKNTEAFF.

Turning to this clonotype: A much larger clone differs by one base, so this may be a read error. The chain carries TRBV4-1 and TRBJ2-7; possible D gene TRBD1, 5 bases. CDR1 and CDR2 (germline): MGHRA, YSYEKL. The CDR3 runs to 13 residues. V gave up 5 bases and J gave up 7 bases, with 15 bases separating them. For the CDR3, the DNA is TGCGCCAGCAGCTCGACAGCCTACAATGAGCAGTACTTC. As protein: CASSSTAYNEQYF.

V and J are TRBV7-9 and TRBJ2-1, with D possibly TRBD2 on 6 matching bases. Germline V gene data show CDR1 as SEHNR and CDR2 as FQNEAQ (reference sequence). The CDR3 has 14 amino acids. V was clipped by 2 bases and J by 4 bases, with 9 bases between them. CDR3 protein: CASSLYGRYNEQFF. For the CDR3, the DNA is TGTGCCAGCAGCTTATACGGGAGATACAATGAGCAGTTCTTC.

This clonotype has a handful of counts. J is TRBJ2-7 and V is TRBV20-1; weak D call: TRBD1 (6 bases). Per the germline V gene, CDR1 is DFQATT and CDR2 is SNEGSKA (reference sequence). V was clipped by 6 bases and J by 3 bases, with 12 bases between them. This CDR3 spans 12 amino acids. CDR3 region: CSAATDSYEQYF. CDR3 bases: TGCAGTGCGGCGACGGACAGCTACGAGCAGTACTTC.

The chain recombines TRBV7-3 with TRBJ2-1; D gene unclear. Germline V CDR1 and CDR2: SGHTA, FQGTGA. The CDR3 runs to 16 residues. Deletions cut 4 bases from V and 7 bases from J, with 20 bases between. The CDR3 loop reads CASSSSSAHGSNEQFF. CDR3 bases: TGTGCCAGCAGCTCAAGCAGCGCCCACGGTAGTAATGAGCAGTTCTTC.

A word on this clonotype: One end of the junction does not line up with germline, which may come from a read error. This chain joins TRBV28 and TRBJ1-3, with a weak D call TRBD1 (6 bases). CDR3 length: 14 amino acids. CDR1 MDHEN and CDR2 SYDVKM come from the germline V gene. Written as DNA, the CDR3 is TGTACCAGCGGCAGCACAGGGATAGGAAACACCATATATTTT. Its protein is CTSGSTGIGNTIYF.

Remarks on this clonotype: A much larger clone lies one base from this, so it may be a read error. The chain joins TRBV28 to TRBJ2-1, with D uncertain. The CDR3 has 12 amino acids. Trimming cost V 6 bases and J 9 bases, with 12 bases left between them. The germline gives CDR1 MDHEN, CDR2 SYDVKM. This CDR3 reads CASSPRTAEQFF. The CDR3 bases are TGTGCCAGCAGCCCACGCACGGCTGAGCAGTTCTTC.

Concerning this clonotype itself: This may arise from a read error, as a much more abundant clone is one base away. The CDR3 ends on some other residue instead of the conserved phenylalanine or tryptophan, so this is likely a read error. The chain has TRBV7-2 and TRBJ2-4, with D perhaps matching TRBD2 (6 bases). This CDR3 has 15 residues. Trimming left V 6 bases short and J 1 base short, with 13 bases between. The germline gives CDR1 SGHTA, CDR2 FQGNSA. The chain's CDR3 is CASSLGGIAKNIQYS. CDR3 bases: TGTGCCAGCAGTTTGGGGGGTATCGCCAAAAACATTCAGTACTCC.

The table lists this clonotype with a count of one. One end of the junction is discordant with germline, which a read error may explain. V usage is TRBV7-9 and J usage is TRBJ2-1; D gene uncertain. This CDR3 has 13 amino acids. Germline loops: CDR1 SEHNR, CDR2 FQNEAQ (reference sequence). Here the CDR3 reads CPSSSGLGNEKFF. CDR3 DNA: TGTCCCAGCAGCTCCGGGTTGGGGAATGAGAAGTTCTTC.

The CDR3 sequence: CSVARQNTEAFF. CDR3 in DNA: TGCAGCGTTGCTAGGCAGAACACTGAAGCTTTCTTT. The chain carries TRBV29-1 and TRBJ1-1, with D unclear. Trimming pared 4 bases from V and 1 base from J, leaving 7 bases between. Germline-derived CDR1 and CDR2 are SQVTM and ANQGSEA. This CDR3 region has 12 residues.

With respect to this clonotype: A junction boundary mismatches the germline segment, possibly from a read error. The CDR3 spells CAASAGGYGNEQSF. CDR3 in DNA: TGTGCCGCCTCAGCGGGAGGGTATGGCAATGAGCAGTCCTTC. The rearrangement joins TRBV6-2 or TRBV6-3 to TRBJ2-1; 10 bases are shared with TRBD2. The germline V gene has CDR1 MNHEY and CDR2 SVGEGT. This CDR3 is 14 amino acids long.

This clonotype was detected ten times or more. This rearrangement joins TRBV4-2 to TRBJ2-1; D perhaps matches TRBD2 (5 bases). The CDR3 is 13 residues long. V was clipped by 4 bases and J by 6 bases, with 10 bases between them. CDR1 and CDR2 from the germline V gene are LGHNA and YNFKEQ. CDR3 DNA sequence: TGTGCCAGCAGCCCCCGGACTGCCAATGAGCAGTTCTTC. It specifies CASSPRTANEQFF.